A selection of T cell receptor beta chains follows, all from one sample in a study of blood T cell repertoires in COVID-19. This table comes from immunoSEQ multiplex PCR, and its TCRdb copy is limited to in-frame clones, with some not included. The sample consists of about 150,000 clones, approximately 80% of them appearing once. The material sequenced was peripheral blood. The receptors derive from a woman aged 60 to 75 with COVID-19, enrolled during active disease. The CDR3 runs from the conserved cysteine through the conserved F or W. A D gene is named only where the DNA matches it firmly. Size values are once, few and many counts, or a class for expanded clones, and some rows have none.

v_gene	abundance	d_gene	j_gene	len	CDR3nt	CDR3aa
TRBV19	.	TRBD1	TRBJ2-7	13	TGTGCCAGTAGTATTGCAGGGGGATACGAGCAGTACTTC	CASSIAGGYEQYF
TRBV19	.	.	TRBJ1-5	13	TGTGCCAGTAGTATTGGGGGGGAACAGCCCCAGCATTTT	CASSIGGEQPQHF
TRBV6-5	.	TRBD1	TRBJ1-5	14	TGTGCCAGCAGTCCGGGACAGTACAATCAGCCCCAGCATTTT	CASSPGQYNQPQHF
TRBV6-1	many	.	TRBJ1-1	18	TGTGCCAGCAGTGTCCCCCCAACAGGGTTGAGTGTTATCCCTGAAGCTTTCTTT	CASSVPPTGLSVIPEAFF
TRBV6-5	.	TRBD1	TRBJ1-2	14	TGTGCCAGCAGCAACAGGGGAGGCGGCTATGGCTACACCTTC	CASSNRGGGYGYTF
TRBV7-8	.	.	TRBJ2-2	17	TGTGCCAGCACCCATAGGCGGTGGCTGGGGAACACCGGGGAGCTGTTTTTT	CASTHRRWLGNTGELFF
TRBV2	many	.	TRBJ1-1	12	TGTGCCAGCACCCTTTCGAACACTGAAGCTTTCTTT	CASTLSNTEAFF
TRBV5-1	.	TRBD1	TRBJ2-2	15	TGCGCCAGCAGCTCTTCCGGGACAGGGACCGGGGAGCTGTTTTTT	CASSSSGTGTGELFF
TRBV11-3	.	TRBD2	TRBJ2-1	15	TGTGCCAGCAGCTTAGTTAGCGGGGGTGACAATGAGCAGTTCTTC	CASSLVSGGDNEQFF
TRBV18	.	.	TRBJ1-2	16	TGTGCCAGCTCACCTGAACTTGGACAGATTGCCTATGGCTACACCTTC	CASSPELGQIAYGYTF
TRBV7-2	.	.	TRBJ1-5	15	TGTGCCAGCAGAGCCGGGACACCATACAATCAGCCCCAGCATTTT	CASRAGTPYNQPQHF
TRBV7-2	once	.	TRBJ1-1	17	TGTGCCAGCAGCTTAGTCCCTAGTGCGGGGGTGAACACTGAAGCTTTCTTT	CASSLVPSAGVNTEAFF
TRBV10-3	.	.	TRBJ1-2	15	TGTGCCATCAGTGAACCCAGGGCGGAGTTCTATGGCTACACCTTC	CAISEPRAEFYGYTF
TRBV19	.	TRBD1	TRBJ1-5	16	TGTGCCAGTAGTTCCCCCGGGACAGGGGGAGGACAGCCCCAGCATTTT	CASSSPGTGGGQPQHF
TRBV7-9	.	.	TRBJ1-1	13	TGTGCCAGCAGCTTAGGGGAGGGCACTGAAGCTTTCTTT	CASSLGEGTEAFF
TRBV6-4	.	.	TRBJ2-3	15	TGTGCCAGCAGTGACAACCTCGGGAGTTCAGATACGCAGTATTTT	CASSDNLGSSDTQYF
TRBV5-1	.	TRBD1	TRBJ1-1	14	TGCGCCAGCAGCGACGAGACAGGGAGCACTGAAGCTTTCTTT	CASSDETGSTEAFF
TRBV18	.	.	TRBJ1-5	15	TGTGCCAGCTCAGAAGTGACAGAGAGCAATCAGCCCCAGCATTTT	CASSEVTESNQPQHF
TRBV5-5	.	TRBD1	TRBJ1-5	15	TGTGCCAGCAGCTTTGTGGTAGGGGGCCGGCAGCCCCAGCATTTT	CASSFVVGGRQPQHF
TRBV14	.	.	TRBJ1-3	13	TGTGCCAGCAGAGGGGGTTCGGGAAACACCATATATTTT	CASRGGSGNTIYF
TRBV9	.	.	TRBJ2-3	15	TGTGCCAGCAGTGGAGGTAGGGAAGCCACAGATACGCAGTATTTT	CASSGGREATDTQYF
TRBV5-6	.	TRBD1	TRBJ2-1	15	TGTGCCAGCAGCGACTTTGGGACAGCGTACAATGAGCAGTTCTTC	CASSDFGTAYNEQFF
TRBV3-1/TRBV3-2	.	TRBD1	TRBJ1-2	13	TGTGCCAGCAGCCAAACAGGGGTTCATGGCTACACCTTC	CASSQTGVHGYTF
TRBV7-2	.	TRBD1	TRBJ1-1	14	TGTGCCAGCAGCTCGGGACAGATGAACACTGAAGCTTTCTTT	CASSSGQMNTEAFF
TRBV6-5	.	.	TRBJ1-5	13	TGTGCCACCCTGGACAGCCAGAATCAGCCCCAGCATTTT	CATLDSQNQPQHF
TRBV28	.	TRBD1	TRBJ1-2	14	TGTGCCAGCAGTTCCGGACAGGGGGCTTATGGCTACACCTTC	CASSSGQGAYGYTF
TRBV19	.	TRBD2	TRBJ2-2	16	TGTGCCAGTAGTACTCGGACTAGCGGGAAGGCCGGGGAGCTGTTTTTT	CASSTRTSGKAGELFF
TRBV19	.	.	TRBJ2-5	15	TGTGCCAGTAGTATGGCCCCAGGGCTGGGCGAGACCCAGTACTTC	CASSMAPGLGETQYF
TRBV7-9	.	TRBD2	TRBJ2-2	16	TGTGCCAGCAGCCTCACGGGGACTAGCGTGGGCGGGGAGCTGTTTTTT	CASSLTGTSVGGELFF
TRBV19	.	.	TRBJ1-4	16	TGTGCCAGTAGTGCCTGGGACTCATCAACTAATGAAAAACTGTTTTTT	CASSAWDSSTNEKLFF
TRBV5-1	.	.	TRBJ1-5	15	TGCGCCAGCAGTGCGGCGGGGGCTGTGGATCAGCCCCAGCATTTT	CASSAAGAVDQPQHF
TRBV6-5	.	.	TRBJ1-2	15	TGTGCCAGCAGTTCGCCCAGGGGCGCAGGCTATGGCTACACCTTC	CASSSPRGAGYGYTF
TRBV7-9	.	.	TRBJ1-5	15	TGTGCCAGCAGCTCCAACAGAGTCCGCAATCAGCCCCAGCATTTT	CASSSNRVRNQPQHF
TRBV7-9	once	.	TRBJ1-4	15	TGTGCCAGCAGCTTAGGTACCGTCCGAGGGGAAAAACTGTTTTTT	CASSLGTVRGEKLFF
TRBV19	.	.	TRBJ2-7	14	TGTGCCAGTAGCAGAATTCAGGGAAACTACGAGCAGTACTTC	CASSRIQGNYEQYF
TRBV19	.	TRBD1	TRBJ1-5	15	TGTGCCAGTATGGGACAGGGGGCTGGGAATCAGCCCCAGCATTTT	CASMGQGAGNQPQHF
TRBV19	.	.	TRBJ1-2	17	TGTGCCAGTAGTTACCAGGTATCAGTTCCAACTAACTATGGCTACACCTTC	CASSYQVSVPTNYGYTF
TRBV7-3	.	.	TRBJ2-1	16	TGTGCCAGCAGCCTAAGGGGGGTTAGCTCCTACAATGAGCAGTTCTTC	CASSLRGVSSYNEQFF
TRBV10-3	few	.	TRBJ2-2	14	TGTGCCATCGGGGGGGCCGGTGACACCGGGGAGCTGTTTTTT	CAIGGAGDTGELFF
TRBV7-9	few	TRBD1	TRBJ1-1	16	TGTGCCAGCAGTGGTATTCGACAGGGATGGAACACTGAAGCTTTCTTT	CASSGIRQGWNTEAFF
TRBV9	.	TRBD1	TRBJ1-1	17	TGTGCCAGCAGCGCCCTTAGGGGGACAGGGGGCCGGACTGAAGCTTTCTTT	CASSALRGTGGRTEAFF
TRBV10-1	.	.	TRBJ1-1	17	TGCGCCAGCAGTGATCTCCCCCTGGCTGGGGCCAACACTGAAGCTTTCTTT	CASSDLPLAGANTEAFF
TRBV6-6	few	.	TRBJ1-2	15	TGTGCCAGCACCCTTCGGCAGGGAGGCATCTATGGCTACACCTTC	CASTLRQGGIYGYTF
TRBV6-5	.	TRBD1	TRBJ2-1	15	TGTGCCAGCAGTTCCCCTCGACAGGGCTACAATGAGCAGTTCTTC	CASSSPRQGYNEQFF
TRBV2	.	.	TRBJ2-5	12	TGTGCCAGCAGTGTGGACGAGGGGACCCAGTACTTC	CASSVDEGTQYF
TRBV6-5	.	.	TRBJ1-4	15	TGTGCCAGCAGTTACGACAGATTGGCAGATGAAAAACTGTTTTTT	CASSYDRLADEKLFF
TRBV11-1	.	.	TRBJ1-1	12	TGTGCCAGCAGCTTACCAGGGAATGAAGCTTTCTTT	CASSLPGNEAFF
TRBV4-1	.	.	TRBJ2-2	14	TGCGCCAGCAGCCAAGAGCGGGTGGACGGGGAGCTGTTTTTT	CASSQERVDGELFF
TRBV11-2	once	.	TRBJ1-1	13	TGTGCCAGTCTACCAGGGATGAACACTGAAGCTTTCTTT	CASLPGMNTEAFF
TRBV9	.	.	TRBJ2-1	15	TGTGCCAGCAGCGTAGAGCGTAGCTCCTACAATGAGCAGTTCTTC	CASSVERSSYNEQFF
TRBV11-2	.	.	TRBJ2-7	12	TGTGCCAGCAGCTTAGCTGTCAGCGAGCAGTACTTC	CASSLAVSEQYF
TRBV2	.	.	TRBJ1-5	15	TGTGCCAGCCTCGGGGTTTCAGGGGTCAATCAGCCCCAGCATTTT	CASLGVSGVNQPQHF
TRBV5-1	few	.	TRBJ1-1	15	TGCGCCAGCAGCCCCGAGCCAGGGCTCGTCCTTGAAGCTTTCTTT	CASSPEPGLVLEAFF
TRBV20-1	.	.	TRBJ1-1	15	TGCAGTGCTAGTGCGACAGGCCTGGCGAACACTGAAGCTTTCTTT	CSASATGLANTEAFF
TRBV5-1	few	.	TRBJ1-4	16	TGCGCCAGCAGCTCGGCCACAGATCTTGGTAATGAAAAACTGTTTTTT	CASSSATDLGNEKLFF